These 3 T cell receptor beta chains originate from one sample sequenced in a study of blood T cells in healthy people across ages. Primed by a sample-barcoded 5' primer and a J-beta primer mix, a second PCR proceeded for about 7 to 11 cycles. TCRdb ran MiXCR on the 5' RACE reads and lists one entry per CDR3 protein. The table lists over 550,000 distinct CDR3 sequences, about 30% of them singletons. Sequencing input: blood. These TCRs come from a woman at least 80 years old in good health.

For the CDR3, the DNA is TGTGCCAGCAGCTCCACCACGGTAGACAGAGATGGAAACACCATATATTTT. Protein product: CASSSTTVDRDGNTIYF. V gene TRBV7-8 combines with J gene TRBJ1-3; tentative D call: TRBD1 (5 bases). This CDR3 contains 17 residues. Trimming took 4 bases from V and 3 from J, leaving 19 bases between them. Germline CDR1 and CDR2: SGHVS and FQNEAQ.

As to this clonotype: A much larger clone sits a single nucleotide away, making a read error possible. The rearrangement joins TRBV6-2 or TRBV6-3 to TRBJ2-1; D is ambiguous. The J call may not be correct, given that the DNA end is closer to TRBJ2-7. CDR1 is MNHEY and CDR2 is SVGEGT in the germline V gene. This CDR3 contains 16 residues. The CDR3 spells CASSYGAFRSYNEQYF. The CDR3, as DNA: TGTGCCAGCAGTTACGGCGCTTTTCGTTCCTACAATGAGCAGTACTTC.

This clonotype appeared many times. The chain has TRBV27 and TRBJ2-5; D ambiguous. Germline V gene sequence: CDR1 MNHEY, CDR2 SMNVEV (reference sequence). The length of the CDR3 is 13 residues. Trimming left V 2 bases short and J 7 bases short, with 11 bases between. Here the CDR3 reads CASSLNIASTQYF. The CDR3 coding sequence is TGTGCCAGCAGTTTAAACATAGCCTCGACCCAGTACTTC.